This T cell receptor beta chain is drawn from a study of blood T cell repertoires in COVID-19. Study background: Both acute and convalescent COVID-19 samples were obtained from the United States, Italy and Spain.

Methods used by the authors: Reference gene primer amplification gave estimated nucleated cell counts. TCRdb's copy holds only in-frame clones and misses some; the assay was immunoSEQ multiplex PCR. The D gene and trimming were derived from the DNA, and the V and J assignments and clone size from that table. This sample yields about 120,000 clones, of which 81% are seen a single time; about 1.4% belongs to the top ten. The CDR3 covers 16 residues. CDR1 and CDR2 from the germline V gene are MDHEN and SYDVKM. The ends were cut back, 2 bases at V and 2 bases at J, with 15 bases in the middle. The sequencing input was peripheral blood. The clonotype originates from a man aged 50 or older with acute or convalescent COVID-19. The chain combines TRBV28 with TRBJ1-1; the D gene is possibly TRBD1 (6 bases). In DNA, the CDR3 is TGTGCCAGCAGTTTAGACAGGACACTCCGAAACACTGAAGCTTTCTTT. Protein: CASSLDRTLRNTEAFF.